Following are 19 T cell receptor beta chains from one sample sequenced in a study of T cells in Graves' hyperthyroidism and ophthalmopathy. RNA transcripts served as the template for amplifying TCR beta CDR3 regions. Using the HTBI primer set, a first-round RT-PCR was run on the TCR CDR3. TCRdb passed the multiplex PCR reads through MiXCR, listing each CDR3 protein once. The sample has almost 250,000 distinct CDR3 sequences; approximately 24% are singletons. Sequencing used blood. The receptors were sampled from a middle-aged woman with Graves' ophthalmopathy.

V gene TRBV30 combines with J gene TRBJ2-5, with 8 positions matching TRBD1. The CDR3 is 13 residues long. J was trimmed by 4 bases and V by 3 bases; bases with no gene match: 4. Germline values: CDR1 GTSNPN, CDR2 SVGIG (reference sequence). CDR3 residues: CAWRPTGAETQYF. In nucleotides, the CDR3 is TGTGCCTGGAGACCGACAGGGGCAGAGACCCAGTACTTC.

This clonotype was seen repeatedly, ten times or more. The V and J genes are TRBV6-1 and TRBJ1-5, with 8 nucleotides matching TRBD1. Unmatched junction bases numbered 7, after V lost 6 bases and J lost 6 bases. CDR1 is MNHNS, CDR2 SASEGT, per germline. The CDR3 has 14 amino acids. DNA of the CDR3: TGTGCCAGCAGCTCCGACAGGGGTGGTCAGCCCCAGCATTTT. Protein product: CASSSDRGGQPQHF.

There are many counts of this clonotype. V is TRBV6-1 and J is TRBJ1-5; 8 bases agree with TRBD1. The CDR3 spans 16 residues. Per the germline V gene, CDR1 is MNHNS and CDR2 is SASEGT. The V gene end was trimmed by 4 bases and the J gene end by 0 bases; junction bases not matched to a gene: 5. Here the CDR3 reads CASSADRGFSNQPQHF. The DNA for the CDR3 is TGTGCCAGCAGTGCCGACAGGGGCTTTAGCAATCAGCCCCAGCATTTT.

The chain carries TRBV12-5 and TRBJ1-1; a weak D match, TRBD1 (6 bases). Trimming shortened V by 6 bases and J by 0 bases, and 17 bases separated the two germline ends. Germline assignment: CDR1 LGHNT and CDR2 FRNRAP. The CDR3 spans 16 residues. The CDR3 protein is CASGGPTGLMNTEAFF. The CDR3 nucleotides read TGTGCTAGTGGGGGGCCGACAGGCCTCATGAACACTGAAGCTTTCTTT.

The CDR3 DNA reads TGTGCCAGCAGCTTCGGCCGGGGGAGGGAGCAGTACTTC. Translated, it gives CASSFGRGREQYF. This chain links TRBV7-3 with TRBJ2-7; D may be TRBD2 (6 bases). The CDR3 totals 13 residues. The V end was cut by 3 bases, the J end by 7 bases, with 13 bases between. CDR1 is SGHTA, CDR2 FQGTGA, per germline.

Concerning this clonotype: A read error may be the cause here, since a much bigger clone is one base away. The chain joins TRBV10-3 to TRBJ1-1; D unclear. The CDR3 consists of 15 residues. In germline, CDR1 is ENHRY, CDR2 SYGVKD. The CDR3: CVISESLGLDTEAFF. CDR3 bases: TGTGTCATCAGTGAGTCTCTCGGGTTGGACACTGAAGCTTTCTTT.

This clonotype was counted many times. The CDR3, as DNA: TGCAGCGTTGGGCCCGACACCGGGGAGCTGTTTTTT. It is translated as CSVGPDTGELFF. This chain uses TRBV29-1 with TRBJ2-2; D uncertain. The V end lost 4 bases, the J end lost 3 bases, and 6 bases lay between the germline ends. Per the germline V gene, CDR1 is SQVTM and CDR2 is ANQGSEA. The CDR3 runs to 12 residues.

In this sample, this clonotype turned up many times. V and J are TRBV12-3 or TRBV12-4 and TRBJ2-7; 15 bases agree with TRBD2. V was clipped by 4 bases and J by 0 bases; unmatched bases: 7. The CDR3 is 18 amino acids. The CDR3: CASSSPGLAGGSSYEQYF. DNA of the CDR3: TGTGCCAGCAGTTCCCCGGGACTAGCGGGAGGTAGCTCCTACGAGCAGTACTTC.

This clonotype came up many times. The junction departs from germline at one end; a sequencing error may be responsible. The V call is TRBV7-2, the J call TRBJ2-7, with 7 bases identical to TRBD1. The germline V gene has CDR1 SGHTA and CDR2 FQGNSA. The CDR3 is 15 amino acids. Written as DNA, the CDR3 is TGTGCCAGCAGCCCCCCCAACAGGGGTCACTACAAGCAGTACTTC. It is translated as CASSPPNRGHYKQYF.

This clonotype appeared many times. This chain joins TRBV27 and TRBJ2-7, with 7 nucleotides matching TRBD1. CDR1 MNHEY and CDR2 SMNVEV come from the germline V gene (reference sequence). The CDR3 has 14 residues. Losses at the gene ends were 4 bases for V and 3 bases for J; bases not matched to a gene: 6. CDR3 sequence (DNA): TGTGCCAGCAGTTCCCTCGACAGGGACTACGAGCAGTACTTC. Translated: CASSSLDRDYEQYF.

The V gene is TRBV7-8, the J gene TRBJ2-7; possibly TRBD2 for D (5 bases). Trimming pared 0 bases from V and 2 bases from J, leaving 8 bases between. Germline lookup yields CDR1 SGHVS and CDR2 FQNEAQ. CDR3 length: 14 residues. CDR3 loop: CASSLAGATYEQYF. The CDR3 DNA reads TGTGCCAGCAGCTTAGCGGGAGCTACCTACGAGCAGTACTTC.

This clonotype was seen ten or more times. The chain uses TRBV6-1 and TRBJ1-1; 8 bases map to TRBD1. The CDR3 totals 13 residues. After removal of 5 bases from V and 4 bases from J, the junction contained 3 bases not matched to a gene. Germline V gene lookup returns CDR1 MNHNS and CDR2 SASEGT. This chain's CDR3 is CASSQGAATEAFF. The DNA for the CDR3 is TGTGCCAGCAGTCAGGGGGCGGCCACTGAAGCTTTCTTT.

This clonotype occurred many times. V gene TRBV28 combines with J gene TRBJ1-5; D is ambiguous. CDR1 and CDR2 (germline): MDHEN, SYDVKM. The CDR3 runs 17 residues. V lost 7 bases, J lost 1 base, and 20 bases lay in between. CDR3 bases: TGTGCCAGCAAACTACTCCGGGAGCCCTGGAGCAATCAGCCCCAGCATTTT. Encoded protein: CASKLLREPWSNQPQHF.

This clonotype was seen many times. This sequence joins TRBV6-5 and TRBJ1-1; D may be TRBD1 (6 bases). V lost 6 bases and J lost 1, with 18 bases in between. The CDR3 sequence is 16 residues long. CDR1 is MNHEY and CDR2 is SVGAGI in the germline V gene. CDR3 sequence reads: CASSPSPAGANTEAFF. CDR3 DNA sequence: TGTGCCAGCAGCCCCAGTCCGGCAGGGGCGAACACTGAAGCTTTCTTT.

This clonotype occurred many times. This sequence joins TRBV11-2 and TRBJ1-1; D not certain. V shed 6 bases and J shed 1 base, with 9 bases lying between them. Germline CDR1 reads SGHAT; CDR2 reads FQNNGV. The CDR3 has 13 amino acids. The CDR3, as DNA: TGTGCCAGCAGGGGTTCGGGGAACACTGAAGCTTTCTTT. Its translation is CASRGSGNTEAFF.

The rearrangement joins TRBV6-2 or TRBV6-3 to TRBJ1-1; D is unclear. Germline V lookup: CDR1 MNHEY, CDR2 SVGEGT. The CDR3 loop spans 13 amino acids. The V end lost 5 bases, the J end lost 8 bases, and 15 bases lay between the germline ends. CDR3 sequence: CASSRLEGTEAFF. The CDR3 DNA reads as TGTGCCAGCAGTAGACTAGAAGGCACGGAAGCTTTCTTT.

This clonotype was detected a few times. This chain joins TRBV6-2 or TRBV6-3 and TRBJ1-1; D remains unclear. CDR3 length equals 14 residues. Looked up from germline, CDR1 is MNHEY and CDR2 is SVGEGT. V shed 5 bases and J shed 3 bases, with 13 bases lying between them. In DNA, the CDR3 is TGTGCCAGCAGTAGGACGGGAAGGCACACTGAAGCTTTCTTT. This codes for CASSRTGRHTEAFF.

This clonotype was detected ten times or more. V and J are TRBV12-3 or TRBV12-4 and TRBJ2-2; no firm D call. The CDR3 totals 15 residues. Trimming left V 7 bases short and J 1 base short, with 13 bases between. CDR3 loop: CASTPMSRNTGELFF. In nucleotides, the CDR3 is TGTGCCAGCACCCCAATGAGTAGGAACACCGGGGAGCTGTTTTTT.

This clonotype was seen many times. The J gene is TRBJ2-2, the V gene TRBV25-1; 13 nucleotides agree with TRBD2. CDR1 MGHDK and CDR2 SYGVNS come from the germline V gene. The CDR3 has 18 residues. Trimming removed 8 bases from V and 2 bases from J; junction bases left unmatched: 11. CDR3 residues: CASGSLGLAGSNTGELFF. CDR3 in DNA: TGTGCCAGCGGGAGTCTGGGACTAGCGGGATCCAACACCGGGGAGCTGTTTTTT.